The T cell receptor (beta chain) under discussion was sequenced for a study of blood T cell repertoires in COVID-19. As for the study in general: Samples representing acute and convalescent COVID-19 were sourced from the United States, Italy and Spain. Sample material is recorded as cDNA or gDNA derived from T cells, B-cell-depleted T cells, or PBMCs.

Original processing notes: The authors estimated nucleated cell counts from reference gene primer amplification. Some clones are missing from TCRdb's copy, which holds only in-frame ones; the method was immunoSEQ multiplex PCR. The D gene and trimming were derived from the DNA, and the V and J assignments and clone size from that table. The sample yields approximately 260,000 clones, over 75% seen once. The TCR originated in a woman between 70 and 85 years old with acute or convalescent COVID-19. Source material: peripheral blood.

CDR3 protein: CASSFDDRDAYGYTF. The CDR3 coding sequence is TGTGCCAGCAGTTTCGACGACAGGGACGCCTATGGCTACACCTTC. The rearrangement uses TRBV27 and TRBJ1-2, with 7 bases identical to TRBD1. The ends lost 3 bases at V and 4 bases at J; junction bases unmatched: 8. This CDR3 region has 15 residues. Germline V gene lookup returns CDR1 MNHEY and CDR2 SMNVEV (reference sequence).